What follows are 4 T cell receptor beta chains derived from one specimen sequenced in a study of CD8 T cells in Susac syndrome. Reverse transcription of about 0.5 to 1 ug RNA used random hexamers. TCRdb analysed the immunoSEQ multiplex PCR reads with MiXCR anew, one entry per CDR3 protein. The sample holds approximately 77,000 distinct CDR3 sequences; more than 85% are singletons and the top ten take 0.5% to 0.65%. Sequenced sample: CD4+ T cells from PBMCs. The receptors stem from a human donor with Susac syndrome.

The chain has TRBV7-2 and TRBJ2-5, with 9 nucleotides matching TRBD2. V shed 5 bases and J 5 bases; nucleotides not matched to a gene: 6. The germline V gene has CDR1 SGHTA and CDR2 FQGNSA. CDR3 length: 14 amino acids. CDR3: CASSGGGALETQYF. The DNA of the CDR3 is TGTGCCAGCAGCGGCGGGGGGGCCCTGGAGACCCAGTACTTC.

This clonotype was picked up one time. The V call is TRBV7-2, the J call TRBJ1-5; 7 bases are shared with TRBD1. This CDR3 is built from 18 residues. Germline CDR1 and CDR2: SGHTA and FQGNSA. Trimming at V came to 3 bases and at J to 1 base, leaving 12 bases not matched to a gene. As DNA, the CDR3 is TGTGCCAGCAGCTTTAACGCGATCCAGGGGGGAAGCAATCAGCCCCAGCATTTT. Protein sequence: CASSFNAIQGGSNQPQHF. The entire variable domain, with the rest obtained from reference TRBV7-2 and TRBJ1-5, is as follows: GAGVSQSPSNKVTEKGKDVELRCDPISGHTALYWYRQSLGQGLEFLIYFQGNSAPDKSGLPSDRFSAERTGGSVSTLTIQRTQQEDSAVYLCASSFNAIQGGSNQPQHFGDGTRLSIL.

J is TRBJ1-1 and V is TRBV30; a possible D gene is TRBD1 (6 bases). The V gene lost 3 bases and the J gene lost 1 base, with 6 bases spanning the gap. CDR1 GTSNPN and CDR2 SVGIG come from the germline V gene (reference sequence). This CDR3 has 12 amino acids. The CDR3 region is CAWRQGNTEAFF. DNA of the CDR3: TGTGCCTGGAGACAGGGGAACACTGAAGCTTTCTTT.

V usage is TRBV20-1 and J usage is TRBJ2-3; 7 nucleotides agree with TRBD2. The CDR3 sequence is 15 residues long. The germline CDR1 and CDR2 sequences are DFQATT and SNEGSKA (reference sequence). V was clipped by 4 bases and J by 4 bases; unmatched bases: 11. This CDR3 reads CSATDSRGRSDTQYF. In DNA form, the CDR3 reads TGCAGTGCTACGGATTCGCGGGGGAGGTCAGATACGCAGTATTTT.